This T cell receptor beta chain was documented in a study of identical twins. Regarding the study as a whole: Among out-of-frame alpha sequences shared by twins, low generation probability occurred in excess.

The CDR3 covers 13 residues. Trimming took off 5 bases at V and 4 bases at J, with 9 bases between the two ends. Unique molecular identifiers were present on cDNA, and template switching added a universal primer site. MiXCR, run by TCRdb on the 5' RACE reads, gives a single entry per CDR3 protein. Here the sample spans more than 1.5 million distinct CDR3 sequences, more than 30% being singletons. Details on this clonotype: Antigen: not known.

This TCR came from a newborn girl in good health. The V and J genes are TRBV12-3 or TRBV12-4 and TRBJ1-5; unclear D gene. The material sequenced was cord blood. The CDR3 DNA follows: TGTGCCAGCAGTACGGAGTGGAATCAGCCCCAGCATTTT. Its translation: CASSTEWNQPQHF.